This passage covers 5 T cell receptor beta chains from one sample sequenced in a study of blood T cell repertoires in COVID-19. Sequencing used immunoSEQ multiplex PCR; TCRdb keeps in-frame clones, though not all of them. Here the sample spans about 64,000 clones, approximately 86% being singletons. Sequenced: peripheral blood. The receptors originated from a man in his forties or fifties with acute or convalescent COVID-19.

The chain uses TRBV2 and TRBJ2-1; 16 positions match TRBD2. V shed 6 bases, J shed 0 bases, and the junction held 20 bases outside the gene matches. CDR3 length equals 23 residues. Per germline, CDR1 SNHLY and CDR2 FYNNEI. CDR3 in amino acids: CASRRRSPAGTSGGGSSYNEQFF. In DNA form, the CDR3 reads TGTGCCAGCAGACGCCGGAGCCCCGCCGGGACTAGCGGGGGGGGGAGCTCCTACAATGAGCAGTTCTTC.

The chain employs TRBV28 and TRBJ2-2; 8 bases map to TRBD2. The germline V gene has CDR1 MDHEN and CDR2 SYDVKM. CDR3 length equals 20 residues. The trim removed 3 bases at V and 1 base at J, leaving 16 bases unmatched. The CDR3 DNA reads TGTGCCAGCAGTTTGCGAGCTAAATTCAACCGGGGGGGGAACACCGGGGAGCTGTTTTTT. It yields the protein CASSLRAKFNRGGNTGELFF.

The chain links TRBV9 to TRBJ2-1, with unresolved D. V was trimmed by 0 bases and J by 10 bases, leaving 5 bases between them. From germline, CDR1 is SGDLS and CDR2 YYNGEE. CDR3 length equals 11 residues. Here the CDR3 reads CASSVVREQFF. The DNA of the CDR3 is TGTGCCAGCAGCGTAGTGAGAGAGCAGTTCTTC. The complete variable domain, with remaining parts taken from reference TRBV9 and TRBJ2-1, reads DSGVTQTPKHLITATGQRVTLRCSPRSGDLSVYWYQQSLDQGLQFLIQYYNGEERAKGNILERFSAQQFPDLHSELNLSSLELGDSALYFCASSVVREQFFGPGTRLTVL.

The V gene is TRBV6-5, the J gene TRBJ1-3; TRBD1 aligns across 8 bases. The germline CDR1 and CDR2 sequences are MNHEY and SVGAGI. The CDR3 loop spans 13 amino acids. V lost 6 bases and J lost 6; bases outside the gene matches: 4. CDR3 nucleotides: TGTGCCAGCAGGAACAGGGGGGAAAACACCATATATTTT. Its translation is CASRNRGENTIYF.

The chain combines TRBV12-5 with TRBJ2-1; TRBD1 matches 10 bases. This CDR3 is built from 16 residues. The germline V gene has CDR1 LGHNT and CDR2 FRNRAP. The V and J ends lost 1 base and 6 bases, in that order; junction bases with no gene match: 6. The CDR3 bases are TGTGCTAGTGGTTTGGGACAGGGGGCGTTGGGCAATGAGCAGTTCTTC. Translated: CASGLGQGALGNEQFF.